This TCR beta chain was documented in a study of cytomegalovirus exposure and HLA in healthy donors. Across the study: The 95 to 150 validation repertoires used the same platform as the 666 first-cohort repertoires, a later analysis reported.

Study-level results: It was found in a later analysis that first-cohort TCR clusters tended to co-occur in the 100 to 150 validation repertoires.

In the case of this clone: Its antigen is unknown.

Between the trimmed V and J ends, which lost 5 bases and 0 bases, there was a span of 13 bases. CDR1 MNHEY and CDR2 SVGAGI come from the germline V gene. This CDR3 spans 15 amino acids. Here immunoSEQ multiplex PCR was the method, and the copy in TCRdb shows in-frame clones only, minus some. The table has fewer than 150,000 clones, more than 70% seen once. The TCR comes from a man aged 25 to 45 in good health and CMV-seronegative. The V gene is TRBV6-5, the J gene TRBJ1-2, with D tentatively TRBD1 (5 bases). Specimen: PBMCs. CDR3 coding DNA: TGTGCCAGCAGTCTCCGACTGACAGCTAACTATGGCTACACCTTC. Translating gives CASSLRLTANYGYTF.